This entry lists 7 T cell receptor beta chains sequenced from one sample in a study of blood T cell repertoires in COVID-19. Some clones are missing from TCRdb's copy, which holds only in-frame ones; the method was immunoSEQ multiplex PCR. The sample holds about 130,000 clones, about 76% seen once. The source material was peripheral blood. Receptor source: an older woman with COVID-19, enrolled during active disease.

This sequence joins TRBV14 and TRBJ1-1; D is undetermined. Trimming removed 4 bases from V and 4 bases from J, with 13 bases in between. Germline V CDR1 and CDR2: SGHDN, FVKESK. CDR3 length: 14 residues. This CDR3 is CASSPGLTGTEAFF. Written as DNA, the CDR3 is TGTGCCAGCAGCCCCGGACTGACTGGCACTGAAGCTTTCTTT.

As for this clone: A read error may produce the germline difference seen at one junction end. The chain carries TRBV2 and TRBJ1-2; perhaps TRBD1 as D (6 bases). The CDR3 length is 18 residues. From germline, CDR1 is SNHLY and CDR2 FYNNEI. In DNA form, the CDR3 reads TGTGCCAGCAGCGAAGACAGGACCCCGCTCGGAGCTAACTATGGCTACACCTTC. The encoded protein is CASSEDRTPLGANYGYTF.

This clone was counted a single time. V and J are TRBV7-2 and TRBJ1-3; D not resolved. From germline, CDR1 is SGHTA and CDR2 FQGNSA. The CDR3 has 15 amino acids. The V gene lost 4 bases and the J gene lost 0 bases, with 10 bases spanning the gap. DNA for the CDR3: TGTGCCAGCAGCTCCCAGGCGCTCTCTGGAAACACCATATATTTT. It specifies CASSSQALSGNTIYF.

The genes are TRBV5-4 and TRBJ1-3; D gene ambiguous. V was pared by 2 bases and J by 1 base, with 10 bases between. Germline V lookup: CDR1 SGHNT, CDR2 YYREEE (reference sequence). The CDR3 runs 15 residues. DNA of the CDR3: TGTGCCAGCAGCTTAACGGACTTGTCTGGAAACACCATATATTTT. Its translation is CASSLTDLSGNTIYF.

The rearrangement uses TRBV27 and TRBJ2-3, with D maybe TRBD1 (5 bases). The germline V gene encodes CDR1 MNHEY and CDR2 SMNVEV (reference sequence). This CDR3 has 14 amino acids. V lost 5 bases, J lost 4 bases, and 13 bases lay in between. CDR3 sequence reads: CASSALQGSDTQYF. CDR3 DNA sequence: TGTGCCAGCAGTGCCCTGCAGGGTTCAGATACGCAGTATTTT.

V usage is TRBV7-9 and J usage is TRBJ1-4, with D possibly TRBD1 on 6 matching bases. CDR1 and CDR2 (germline): SEHNR, FQNEAQ (reference sequence). V lost 0 bases to trimming and J lost 7 bases, with 15 bases between them. The CDR3 covers 16 residues. In DNA form, the CDR3 reads TGTGCCAGCAGCTTAGCCCCACAGGGAAGGGGTGAAAAACTGTTTTTT. Protein sequence: CASSLAPQGRGEKLFF.

This clone has just a few counts. The chain is built from TRBV5-1 and TRBJ2-5, with 8 bases fitting TRBD1. CDR3 length: 16 residues. Germline CDR1 and CDR2: SGHRS and YFSETQ. Trimming removed 4 bases from V and 1 base from J; junction bases left unmatched: 9. CDR3 bases: TGCGCCAGCAGCCCCGGACAGGGAATCGGCCAAGAGACCCAGTACTTC. Encoded protein: CASSPGQGIGQETQYF.